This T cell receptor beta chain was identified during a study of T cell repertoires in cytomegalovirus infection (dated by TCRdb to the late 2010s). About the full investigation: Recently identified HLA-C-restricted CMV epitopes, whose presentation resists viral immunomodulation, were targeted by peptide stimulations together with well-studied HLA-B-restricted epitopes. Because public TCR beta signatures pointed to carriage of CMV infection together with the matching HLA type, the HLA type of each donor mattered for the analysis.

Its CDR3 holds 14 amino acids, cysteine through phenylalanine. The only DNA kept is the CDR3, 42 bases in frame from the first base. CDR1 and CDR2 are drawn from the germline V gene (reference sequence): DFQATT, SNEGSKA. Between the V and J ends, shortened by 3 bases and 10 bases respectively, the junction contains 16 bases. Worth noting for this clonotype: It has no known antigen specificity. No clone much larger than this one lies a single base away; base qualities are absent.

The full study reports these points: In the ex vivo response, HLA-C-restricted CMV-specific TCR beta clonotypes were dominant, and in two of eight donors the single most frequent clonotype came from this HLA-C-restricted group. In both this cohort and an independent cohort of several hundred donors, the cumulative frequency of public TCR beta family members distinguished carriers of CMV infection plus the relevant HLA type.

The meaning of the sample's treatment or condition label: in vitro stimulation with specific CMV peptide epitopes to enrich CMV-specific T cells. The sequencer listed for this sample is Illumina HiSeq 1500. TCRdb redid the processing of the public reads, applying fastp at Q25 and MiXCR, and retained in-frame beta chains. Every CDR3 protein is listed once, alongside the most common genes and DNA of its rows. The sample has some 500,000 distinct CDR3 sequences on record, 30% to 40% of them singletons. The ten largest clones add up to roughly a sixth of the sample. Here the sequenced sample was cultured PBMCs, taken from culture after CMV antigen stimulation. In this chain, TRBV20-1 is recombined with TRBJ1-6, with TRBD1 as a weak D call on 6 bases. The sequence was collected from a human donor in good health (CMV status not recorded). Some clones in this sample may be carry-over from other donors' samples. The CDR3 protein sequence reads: CSASKPGEVSPLHF. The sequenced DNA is TGCAGTGCTAGTAAGCCAGGGGAGGTCTCACCCCTCCACTTT.